This TCR beta chain appears in the sequencing data of a study of blood T cell repertoires in COVID-19. Looking at the study overall: Samples taken during acute and convalescent COVID-19 were collected in the United States, Italy and Spain. Sample material is recorded as cDNA or gDNA derived from T cells, B-cell-depleted T cells, or PBMCs.

In germline, CDR1 is SEHNR, CDR2 FQNEAQ (reference sequence). The CDR3 length is 15 residues. V lost 4 bases and J lost 3; bases outside the gene matches: 8. Under the authors' procedure: Estimation of nucleated cell counts was performed using reference gene primer amplification. TCRdb keeps only in-frame clones here, not all; method: immunoSEQ multiplex PCR. The V and J calls and the clone size are those of that table, but D and trimming were determined from the DNA. The repertoire has roughly 150,000 clones, 88% of them found once; the top ten carry around 2.5%. The specimen was peripheral blood. The chain employs TRBV7-9 and TRBJ2-7; 8 nucleotides match TRBD1. The clonotype was recovered from a woman aged 70-85 years with acute or convalescent COVID-19. The DNA of the CDR3 is TGTGCCAGCAGCTGGATAGGACAGGGCAACTACGAGCAGTACTTC. It is translated as CASSWIGQGNYEQYF.